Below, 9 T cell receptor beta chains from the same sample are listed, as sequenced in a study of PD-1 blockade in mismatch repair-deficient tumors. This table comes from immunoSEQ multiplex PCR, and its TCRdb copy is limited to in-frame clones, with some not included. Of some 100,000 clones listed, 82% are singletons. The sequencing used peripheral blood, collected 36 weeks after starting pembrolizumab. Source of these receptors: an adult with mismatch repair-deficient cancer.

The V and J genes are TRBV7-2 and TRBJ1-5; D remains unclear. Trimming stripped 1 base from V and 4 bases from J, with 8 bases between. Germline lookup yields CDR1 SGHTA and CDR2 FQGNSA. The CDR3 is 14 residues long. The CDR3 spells CASSLGIGNQPQHF. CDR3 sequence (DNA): TGTGCCAGCAGCTTAGGGATTGGTAATCAGCCCCAGCATTTT.

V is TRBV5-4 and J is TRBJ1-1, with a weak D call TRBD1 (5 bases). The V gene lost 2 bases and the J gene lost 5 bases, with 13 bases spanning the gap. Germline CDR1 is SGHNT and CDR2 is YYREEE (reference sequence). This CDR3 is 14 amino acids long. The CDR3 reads CASSLKGKWTEAFF. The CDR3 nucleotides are TGTGCCAGCAGCTTAAAGGGGAAGTGGACTGAAGCTTTCTTT.

CDR3 in amino acids: CASSFQTSSYNSPLHF. DNA for the CDR3: TGTGCCAGCAGCTTCCAGACGAGCTCCTATAATTCACCCCTCCACTTT. V usage is TRBV7-9 and J usage is TRBJ1-6, with D uncertain. The CDR3 totals 16 residues. Trimming took 3 bases from V and 0 from J, leaving 9 bases between them. CDR1 and CDR2 from the germline V gene are SEHNR and FQNEAQ (reference sequence).

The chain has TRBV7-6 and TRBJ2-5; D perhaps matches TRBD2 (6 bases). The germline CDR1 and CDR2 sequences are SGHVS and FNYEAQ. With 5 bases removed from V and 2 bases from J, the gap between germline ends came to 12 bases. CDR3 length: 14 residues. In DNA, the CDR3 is TGTGCCAGCAGCCAGGTAGCGGCACAAGAGACCCAGTACTTC. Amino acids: CASSQVAAQETQYF.

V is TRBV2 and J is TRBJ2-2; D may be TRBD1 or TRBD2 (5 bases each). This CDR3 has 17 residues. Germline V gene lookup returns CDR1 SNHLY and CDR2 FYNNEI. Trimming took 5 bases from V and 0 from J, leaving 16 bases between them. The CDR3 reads CASSRPGPTSNTGELFF. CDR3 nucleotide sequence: TGTGCCAGCAGTCGCCCGGGACCGACTTCGAACACCGGGGAGCTGTTTTTT.

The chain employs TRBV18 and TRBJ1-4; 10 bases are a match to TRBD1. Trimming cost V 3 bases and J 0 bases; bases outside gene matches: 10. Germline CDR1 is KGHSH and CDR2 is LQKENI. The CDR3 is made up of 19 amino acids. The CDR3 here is CASSPFSGTGDATNEKLFF. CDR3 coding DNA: TGTGCCAGCTCACCTTTCTCCGGGACAGGGGATGCAACTAATGAAAAACTGTTTTTT.

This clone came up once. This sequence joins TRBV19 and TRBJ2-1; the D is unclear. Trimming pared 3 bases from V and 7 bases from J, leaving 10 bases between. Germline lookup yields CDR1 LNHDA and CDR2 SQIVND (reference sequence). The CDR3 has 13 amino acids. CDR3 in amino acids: CASSMGPWNEQFF. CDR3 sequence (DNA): TGTGCCAGTAGTATGGGCCCGTGGAATGAGCAGTTCTTC.

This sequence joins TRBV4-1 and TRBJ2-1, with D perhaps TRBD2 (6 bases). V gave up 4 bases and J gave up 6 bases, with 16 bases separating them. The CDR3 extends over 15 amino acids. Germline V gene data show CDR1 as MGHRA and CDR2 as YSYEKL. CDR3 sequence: CASSRGGRLSNEQFF. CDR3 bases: TGCGCCAGCAGCCGTGGGGGGAGGCTCAGCAATGAGCAGTTCTTC.

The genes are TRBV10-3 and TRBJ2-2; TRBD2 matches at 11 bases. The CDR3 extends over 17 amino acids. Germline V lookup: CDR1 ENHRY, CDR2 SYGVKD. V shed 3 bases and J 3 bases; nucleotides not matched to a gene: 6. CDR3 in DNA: TGTGCCATCAGTGAACTAGCGGGAGTTTCGGACACCGGGGAGCTGTTTTTT. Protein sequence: CAISELAGVSDTGELFF.